The source of this T cell receptor (beta chain) is a study of blood T cell repertoires in COVID-19. Study summary: There were acute and convalescent COVID-19 samples, and they came from the United States, Italy and Spain. PBMCs, B-cell-depleted T cells, or T cells were the source of the cDNA or gDNA that made up the material.

Original handling: By means of reference gene primer amplification, nucleated cell counts were estimated. Method: immunoSEQ multiplex PCR; TCRdb's copy keeps in-frame clones and lacks some. That table gives V, J and clone size, and the DNA gave D and trimming. This table holds tens of thousands of clones, about 87% found once. The sample consisted of peripheral blood. This clonotype originated in an elderly man with acute or convalescent COVID-19.

CDR3 nucleotide sequence: TGTGCCAGCAGCGTGACAGGTCTGAACACTGAAGCTTTCTTT. Translation: CASSVTGLNTEAFF. The V call is TRBV9, the J call TRBJ1-1, with TRBD1 as a possible D gene (6 bases). CDR1 is SGDLS, CDR2 YYNGEE, per germline. This CDR3 is 14 amino acids long. With 2 bases removed from V and 0 bases from J, the gap between germline ends came to 8 bases.